This T cell receptor (beta chain) came from a study of shared clonotypes between healthy human individuals. The CD4+ fraction was divided into a CD45RA+ naive subset and a CD45RA-negative memory subset. Authors' data handling: Filtering differed because ImmunoSEQ produced junction-only sequences that carried no quality scores. TCRdb's table, derived via immunoSEQ multiplex PCR, lists solely in-frame clones and lacks some. That table furnishes V, J and clone size, whereas the DNA furnished D and trimming. The table includes approximately 980,000 clones, 70% to 85% detected once. Concerning this clone itself: This sample includes further DNA sequences coding for the same CDR3.

The V gene end was trimmed by 5 bases and the J gene end by 0 bases; junction bases not matched to a gene: 7. The CDR3 is 18 residues long. Germline V CDR1 and CDR2: SGHTA, FQGNSA. The chain employs TRBV7-2 and TRBJ2-3, with 14 bases fitting TRBD2. The sample taken for sequencing was memory CD4+ T cells sorted from blood. Subset described: CD45RA-negative fraction. The receptor comes from a man between 18 and 29 years old in good health. CDR3 sequence: CASSLRTSGGISTDTQYF. CDR3 nucleotides: TGTGCCAGCAGCCTACGGACTAGCGGGGGGATAAGCACAGATACGCAGTATTTT.